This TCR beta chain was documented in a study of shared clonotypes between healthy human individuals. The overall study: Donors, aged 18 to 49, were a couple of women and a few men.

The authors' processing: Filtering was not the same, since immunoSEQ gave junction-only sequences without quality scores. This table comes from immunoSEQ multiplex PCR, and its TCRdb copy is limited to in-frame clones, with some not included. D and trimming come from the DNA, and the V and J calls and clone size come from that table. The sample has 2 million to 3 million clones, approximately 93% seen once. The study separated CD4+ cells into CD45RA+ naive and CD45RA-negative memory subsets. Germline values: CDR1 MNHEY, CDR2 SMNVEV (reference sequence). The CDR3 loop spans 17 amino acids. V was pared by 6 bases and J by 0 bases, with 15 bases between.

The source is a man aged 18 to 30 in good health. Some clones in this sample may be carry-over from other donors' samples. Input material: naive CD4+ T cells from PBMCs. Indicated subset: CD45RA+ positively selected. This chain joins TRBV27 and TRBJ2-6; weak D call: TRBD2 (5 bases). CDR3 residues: CASSPYGRGSGANVLTF. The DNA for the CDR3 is TGTGCCAGCAGCCCTTACGGACGGGGCTCTGGGGCCAACGTCCTGACTTTC.